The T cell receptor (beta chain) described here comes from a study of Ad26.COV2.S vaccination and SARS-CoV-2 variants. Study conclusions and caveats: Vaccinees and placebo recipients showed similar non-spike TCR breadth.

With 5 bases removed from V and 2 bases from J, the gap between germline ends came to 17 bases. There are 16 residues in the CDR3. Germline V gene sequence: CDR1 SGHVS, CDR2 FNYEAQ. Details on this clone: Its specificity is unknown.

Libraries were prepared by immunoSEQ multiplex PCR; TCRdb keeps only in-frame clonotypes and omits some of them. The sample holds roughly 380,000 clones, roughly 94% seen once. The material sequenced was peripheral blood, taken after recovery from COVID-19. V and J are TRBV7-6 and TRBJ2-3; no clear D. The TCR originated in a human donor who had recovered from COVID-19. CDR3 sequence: CASSLMAALTTDTQYF. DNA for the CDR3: TGTGCCAGCAGCCTGATGGCAGCCCTAACCACAGATACGCAGTATTTT.